The clone carrying this T cell receptor (beta chain) was counted ten times or more. The CDR3 covers 14 residues. The germline CDR1 and CDR2 sequences are MNHNS and SASEGT. V was pared by 7 bases and J by 3 bases, with 6 bases of the junction left unmatched. Preparing the TCRbeta library involved the use of unique molecular identifiers. MiXCR was run by TCRdb on the PCR reads, yielding one entry per CDR3 protein. Of hundreds of thousands of distinct CDR3 sequences in the sample, over 10% were seen once. The sample is drawn from a study of T-cell reconstitution after alpha-beta-depleted transplantation in children.

This TCR was recovered from a girl aged 2 to 9 with congenital amegakaryocytic thrombocytopenia, due to receive a stem cell transplant. Sequenced here: PBMCs, sampled before TCRalphabeta/CD19-depleted stem cell transplant. The chain joins TRBV6-1 to TRBJ2-3; 8 bases are shared with TRBD2. CDR3 in DNA: TGTGCCAGCACACGGGGGGGCGGGACAGATACGCAGTATTTT. It translates to CASTRGGGTDTQYF.